This paragraph covers one TCR beta chain sequence. These data originate in a study of CD8 T cells in Susac syndrome. Germline V CDR1 and CDR2: SGDLS, YYNGEE. V was shortened by 0 bases and J by 2 bases, with 9 bases between the two germline ends. This CDR3 has 15 residues. When the RNA was reverse transcribed, random hexamers were used with an input of roughly 0.5 to 1 ug. Using its own MiXCR run on the immunoSEQ multiplex PCR reads, TCRdb lists one record per CDR3 protein. The sample lists about 200,000 distinct CDR3 sequences; nearly 95% were seen once. This sequence was found in a human donor with multiple sclerosis. The chain recombines TRBV9 with TRBJ1-5; no firm D call. The source material was CD4+ T cells from PBMCs. Here the CDR3 DNA reads TGTGCCAGCAGCGTAGACGGGCTAGGCAATCAGCCCCAGCATTTT. This codes for CASSVDGLGNQPQHF. The full variable domain, rest sourced from reference TRBV9 and TRBJ1-5, is DSGVTQTPKHLITATGQRVTLRCSPRSGDLSVYWYQQSLDQGLQFLIQYYNGEERAKGNILERFSAQQFPDLHSELNLSSLELGDSALYFCASSVDGLGNQPQHFGDGTRLSIL.